The 26 T cell receptor beta chains presented below share a single source sample, sequenced in a study of identical twins. MiXCR, run by TCRdb on the 5' RACE reads, gives a single entry per CDR3 protein. Of around 340,000 distinct CDR3 sequences in the sample, roughly 9% were seen once. The sequenced material came from naive T cells sorted from blood. All receptors come from a woman in her forties or fifties in good health.

This chain uses TRBV20-1 with TRBJ2-1, with TRBD2 identical over 15 bases. Germline V gene data show CDR1 as DFQATT and CDR2 as SNEGSKA (reference sequence). This CDR3 contains 16 residues. With V trimmed by 0 bases and J by 10 bases, 7 bases remained unmatched. The CDR3 DNA sequence: TGCAGTGCTAGAGAGTGGGGACTAGCGGGAGGCAAAGAGCAGTTCTTC. It encodes CSAREWGLAGGKEQFF.

This clonotype has just a few counts. The genes are TRBV29-1 and TRBJ2-5; D is unresolved. V was cut by 3 bases and J by 2 bases, with 13 bases left in between. This CDR3 has 14 residues. In germline, CDR1 is SQVTM, CDR2 ANQGSEA. The CDR3 reads CSVDVQDAQETQYF. The CDR3 DNA reads TGCAGCGTTGATGTGCAGGACGCTCAAGAGACCCAGTACTTC.

This clonotype was counted between two and nine times. V and J are TRBV13 and TRBJ1-1, with a tentative D call TRBD1 (6 bases). The CDR3 is 14 amino acids. With 2 bases removed from V and 7 bases from J, the gap between germline ends came to 14 bases. Germline assignment: CDR1 PRHDT and CDR2 FYEKMQ (reference sequence). The CDR3 protein is CASSLLTGYGEAFF. Written as DNA, the CDR3 is TGTGCCAGCAGCTTACTCACAGGGTACGGTGAAGCTTTCTTT.

The sample holds a few counts of this clonotype. The gene calls are TRBV10-3 and TRBJ2-3; D is ambiguous. Trimming pared 1 base from V and 5 bases from J, leaving 7 bases between. There are 13 residues in the CDR3. The germline CDR1 and CDR2 sequences are ENHRY and SYGVKD. This CDR3 is CAISELPGDTQYF. The CDR3 DNA is TGTGCCATCAGTGAGTTGCCCGGAGATACGCAGTATTTT.

The CDR3 DNA sequence: TGTGCCAGCAGCTTAGCGGGAGGGCTAAACAATGAGCAGTTCTTC. Residues: CASSLAGGLNNEQFF. The chain recombines TRBV5-4 with TRBJ2-1; 10 positions match TRBD2. Germline-derived CDR1 and CDR2 are SGHNT and YYREEE (reference sequence). The junction had 4 bases not matched to a gene; V was cut back by 2 bases and J by 5 bases. CDR3 length: 15 residues.

The chain recombines TRBV5-1 with TRBJ2-5, with 7 bases that match TRBD2. V lost 0 bases, J lost 5 bases, and 4 bases stayed unmatched. The germline V gene has CDR1 SGHRS and CDR2 YFSETQ. This CDR3 spans 14 amino acids. The CDR3 bases are TGCGCCAGCAGCTTGGGGACTAGGCCTGAGACCCAGTACTTC. Translating gives CASSLGTRPETQYF.

In this sample, this clonotype turned up many times. The genes are TRBV5-6 and TRBJ2-7; 9 bases are a match to TRBD1. CDR1 SGHDT and CDR2 YYEEEE come from the germline V gene. This CDR3 region has 16 residues. The junction had 5 bases not matched to a gene; V was cut back by 0 bases and J by 1 base. This chain's CDR3 is CASSLVWDRASYEQYF. DNA for the CDR3: TGTGCCAGCAGCTTGGTCTGGGACAGGGCTTCCTACGAGCAGTACTTC.

Worth noting for this clonotype: The junction differs from germline at one of its ends, possibly a read error. The V call is TRBV24-1, the J call TRBJ2-4; 9 nucleotides line up with TRBD1. CDR1 is KGHDR and CDR2 is SFDVKD in the germline V gene. The CDR3 is made up of 13 amino acids. The CDR3 region is CATSAGQGYVQYF. The CDR3 coding sequence is TGTGCCACAAGTGCCGGACAGGGGTACGTTCAGTACTTC.

A few counts support this clonotype. The chain is built from TRBV6-2 or TRBV6-3 and TRBJ2-7; tentative D call: TRBD1 (6 bases). V dropped 6 bases and J dropped 5 bases, with 14 bases sitting between them. Germline V gene data show CDR1 as MNHEY and CDR2 as SVGEGT. The CDR3 runs to 13 residues. In DNA, the CDR3 is TGTGCCAGCAGGCAAACAGGGCAAGACGAGCAGTACGTC. Amino acids: CASRQTGQDEQYV.

The chain links TRBV28 to TRBJ1-6; 8 bases line up with TRBD1. The CDR3 has 13 amino acids. The V and J ends lost 8 bases and 8 bases, in that order; junction bases with no gene match: 5. The germline V gene has CDR1 MDHEN and CDR2 SYDVKM. CDR3 protein: CASHGQGYSPLHF. DNA of the CDR3: TGTGCCAGCCACGGACAGGGTTATTCACCCCTCCACTTT.

This clonotype came up many times. This chain connects TRBV20-1 to TRBJ1-1; the D is unclear. Germline CDR1 reads DFQATT; CDR2 reads SNEGSKA (reference sequence). V was trimmed by 3 bases and J by 3 bases, leaving 8 bases between them. The CDR3 is 12 amino acids. Here the CDR3 reads CSARSDYTEAFF. The CDR3 nucleotides read TGCAGTGCTAGGTCGGACTACACTGAAGCTTTCTTT.

In this sample, this clonotype turned up a few times. The gene calls are TRBV5-1 and TRBJ2-6; D is perhaps TRBD1 (5 bases). The CDR3 contains 18 residues. V was cut by 2 bases and J by 0 bases, with 15 bases left in between. Germline-derived CDR1 and CDR2 are SGHRS and YFSETQ. The CDR3 DNA follows: TGCGCCAGCAGCTTAATATCCTTGACAGCCTCTGGGGCCAACGTCCTGACTTTC. Protein product: CASSLISLTASGANVLTF.

With regard to this clonotype: A much larger clonotype is one base distant, so this may be a read error. This rearrangement joins TRBV28 to TRBJ2-1; the match to TRBD2 covers 7 bases. V lost 6 bases and J lost 2; bases outside the gene matches: 4. The CDR3 spans 14 residues. Germline CDR1 MDHEN, CDR2 SYDVKM. The CDR3 sequence is CASRLAPAYNEQFF. The CDR3 DNA follows: TGTGCCAGCAGACTAGCGCCTGCCTACAATGAGCAGTTCTTC.

This chain connects TRBV15 to TRBJ2-1; 7 bases match TRBD2. Germline CDR1 LNHNV, CDR2 YYDKDF (reference sequence). The V and J ends lost 8 bases and 2 bases, in that order; junction bases with no gene match: 6. The CDR3 covers 14 residues. CDR3 in DNA: TGTGCCACCGATAGCGGGTCTCCCTACAATGAGCAGTTCTTC. This codes for CATDSGSPYNEQFF.

This clonotype has at least ten counts. V usage is TRBV5-1 and J usage is TRBJ2-2; no clear D gene. The CDR3 loop spans 12 amino acids. V was clipped by 4 bases and J by 3 bases, with 4 bases between them. In germline, CDR1 is SGHRS, CDR2 YFSETQ. CDR3: CASSRDTGELFF. CDR3 coding DNA: TGCGCCAGCAGCCGAGACACCGGGGAGCTGTTTTTT.

This clonotype was seen a handful of times. This chain uses TRBV15 with TRBJ2-1, with D perhaps TRBD2 (5 bases). The V end lost 0 bases, the J end lost 6 bases, and 15 bases lay between the germline ends. In germline, CDR1 is LNHNV, CDR2 YYDKDF (reference sequence). The CDR3 runs to 16 residues. CDR3 DNA sequence: TGTGCCACCAGCAGAGATCAGGACTTTCCCAGCAATGAGCAGTTCTTC. It codes for CATSRDQDFPSNEQFF.

This clonotype was found a few times. The chain links TRBV5-1 to TRBJ1-2; tentative D call: TRBD1 (6 bases). The CDR3 sequence is 14 residues long. Germline values: CDR1 SGHRS, CDR2 YFSETQ. Trimming shortened V by 2 bases and J by 4 bases, and 12 bases separated the two germline ends. In nucleotides, the CDR3 is TGCGCCAGCAGCTTCGAGAAGGACAGCTATGGCTACACCTTC. Amino acids: CASSFEKDSYGYTF.

This clonotype was seen at least ten times. The rearrangement links TRBV6-5 to TRBJ2-5; D unclear. CDR1 and CDR2 (germline): MNHEY, SVGAGI. The CDR3 sequence is 14 residues long. V lost 8 bases to trimming and J lost 7 bases, with 20 bases between them. Written as DNA, the CDR3 is TGTGCCAGCCTGGGTGGCCCGAAAGGTGGGACCCAGTACTTC. It codes for CASLGGPKGGTQYF.

This chain connects TRBV29-1 to TRBJ1-4; TRBD1 matches at 7 bases. The CDR3 is 13 residues long. Per germline, CDR1 SQVTM and CDR2 ANQGSEA. The CDR3: CTNTGTVGEKLFF. CDR3 nucleotides: TGCACGAATACCGGGACAGTGGGTGAAAAACTGTTTTTT.

The chain has TRBV2 and TRBJ2-3; 9 nucleotides agree with TRBD2. The V and J ends lost 4 bases and 4 bases, in that order; junction bases with no gene match: 18. The V gene's germline CDR1 is SNHLY and CDR2 FYNNEI. The CDR3 contains 19 residues. CDR3 loop: CASSAKSPYRREGPDTQYF. CDR3 DNA: TGTGCCAGCAGTGCGAAAAGCCCGTATAGGCGGGAGGGACCAGATACGCAGTATTTT. The full variable domain, completed using reference TRBV2 and TRBJ2-3, is EPEVTQTPSHQVTQMGQEVILRCVPISNHLYFYWYRQILGQKVEFLVSFYNNEISEKSEIFDDQFSVERPDGSNFTLKIRSTKLEDSAMYFCASSAKSPYRREGPDTQYFGPGTRLTVL.

The rearrangement links TRBV12-3 or TRBV12-4 to TRBJ2-1, with 7 bases identical to TRBD1. The CDR3 runs 14 residues. Germline trimming cut 5 bases from V and 2 bases from J; bases unmatched to any gene: 3. The CDR3 DNA reads TGTGCCAGCAGTCCGACAGGGACCTACAATGAGCAGTTCTTC. Protein: CASSPTGTYNEQFF.

The V call is TRBV6-6, the J call TRBJ2-5, with 8 bases identical to TRBD2. Trimming cost V 8 bases and J 3 bases; bases outside gene matches: 17. The CDR3 runs 17 residues. From germline, CDR1 is MNHNY and CDR2 SVGAGI (reference sequence). CDR3 in DNA: TGTGCCAGCCAACGATCAATAGCGGGAAGGGGGAAAGAGACCCAGTACTTC. This sequence encodes CASQRSIAGRGKETQYF.

The chain recombines TRBV20-1 with TRBJ2-2; 12 bases are a match to TRBD2. This CDR3 is built from 14 residues. The germline V gene has CDR1 DFQATT and CDR2 SNEGSKA (reference sequence). The V segment lost 6 bases and the J segment 7 bases; nucleotides outside the gene matches: 6. The CDR3 sequence: CSARLAGAGGELFF. As DNA, the CDR3 is TGCAGTGCCAGACTAGCGGGAGCCGGCGGGGAGCTGTTTTTT.

V is TRBV21-1 and J is TRBJ1-3. TRBV21-1 is a pseudogene locus. This CDR3 contains 17 residues. CDR3 region: CASSKQERTSSGNTIYF. The CDR3 DNA is TGTGCCAGCAGCAAACAGGAGCGTACGAGCTCTGGAAACACCATATATTTT.

The chain has TRBV6-6 and TRBJ2-3; unclear D gene. V shed 8 bases and J shed 4 bases, with 10 bases lying between them. CDR1 and CDR2 from the germline V gene are MNHNY and SVGAGI (reference sequence). The CDR3 sequence is 12 residues long. The CDR3 DNA reads as TGTGCCAGCGGCCCTGGGGCAGATACGCAGTATTTT. Protein product: CASGPGADTQYF.

This chain uses TRBV5-1 with TRBJ2-6; 9 bases are shared with TRBD1. J lost 3 bases, V lost 9 bases, and 10 bases had no gene match. Germline CDR1 reads SGHRS; CDR2 reads YFSETQ. The CDR3 is made up of 16 amino acids. In DNA form, the CDR3 reads TGCGCCACCACACGGACAGGGGCTGATGGGGCCAACGTCCTGACTTTC. Encoded protein: CATTRTGADGANVLTF.